This entry lists 16 T cell receptor beta chains sequenced from one sample in a study of blood T cell repertoires in COVID-19. Using immunoSEQ multiplex PCR, the repertoire was profiled, and TCRdb retains in-frame clones only, with some absent. The sample includes over 150,000 clones, roughly 93% seen only once; the top ten take around 5.1%. Sequencing was performed on peripheral blood. These receptors were collected from a man between 18 and 29 years old with COVID-19, enrolled during active disease.

The rearrangement joins TRBV19 to TRBJ2-7, with a tentative D call TRBD1 (6 bases). Trimming took 4 bases from V and 2 from J, leaving 15 bases between them. Germline V CDR1 and CDR2: LNHDA, SQIVND (reference sequence). The CDR3 spans 15 residues. This chain's CDR3 is CASSKLQTGTYEQYF. The CDR3 DNA sequence: TGTGCCAGTAGTAAACTCCAAACAGGGACCTACGAGCAGTACTTC. The whole variable domain, remainder taken from reference TRBV19 and TRBJ2-7, is DGGITQSPKYLFRKEGQNVTLSCEQNLNHDAMYWYRQDPGQGLRLIYYSQIVNDFQKGDIAEGYSVSREKKESFPLTVTSAQKNPTAFYLCASSKLQTGTYEQYFGPGTRLTVT.

The CDR3 region is CASSRTGGIVRRSTGELFF. The CDR3 nucleotides read TGTGCCAGCAGCCGGACAGGGGGAATTGTTCGTCGTAGCACCGGGGAGCTGTTTTTT. This chain links TRBV5-5 with TRBJ2-2; 10 bases align to TRBD1. This CDR3 is 19 amino acids long. Germline V gives CDR1 SGHKS, CDR2 YYEKEE (reference sequence). With V trimmed by 4 bases and J by 4 bases, 16 bases remained unmatched.

The CDR3 DNA reads as TGCGCCAGCAGCCAAGGATGGGACAGCTCTGGAAACACCATATATTTT. Translating it yields CASSQGWDSSGNTIYF. The gene calls are TRBV4-1 and TRBJ1-3; TRBD1 matches 7 bases. The CDR3 runs to 16 residues. Germline values: CDR1 MGHRA, CDR2 YSYEKL. Losses at the gene ends were 1 base for V and 0 bases for J; bases not matched to a gene: 3.

The V call is TRBV10-3, the J call TRBJ2-2; 8 bases align to TRBD1. Germline lookup yields CDR1 ENHRY and CDR2 SYGVKD. CDR3 size: 14 residues. V dropped 4 bases and J dropped 5; count of bases not matched to a gene: 3. The CDR3 reads CAISGQGATGELFF. The CDR3 nucleotides read TGTGCCATCAGTGGGCAGGGGGCGACCGGGGAGCTGTTTTTT.

This clone was seen a single time. This chain connects TRBV5-1 to TRBJ2-3; the match to TRBD2 covers 9 bases. The trim removed 4 bases at V and 5 bases at J, leaving 11 bases unmatched. Germline CDR1 and CDR2: SGHRS and YFSETQ. There are 16 residues in the CDR3. CDR3 sequence: CASSRGTAGGGDTQYF. The CDR3 nucleotides are TGCGCCAGCAGCAGGGGCACAGCGGGAGGAGGAGATACGCAGTATTTT.

This chain connects TRBV12-3 or TRBV12-4 to TRBJ2-7; D possibly corresponds to TRBD2 (6 bases). V was clipped by 3 bases and J by 7 bases, with 7 bases between them. The CDR3 totals 11 residues. CDR3 sequence (DNA): TGTGCCAGCAGTTTGGGGAGGGAGCAGTACTTC. This encodes CASSLGREQYF.

The chain is built from TRBV4-2 and TRBJ2-3, with TRBD2 identical over 7 bases. Germline assignment: CDR1 LGHNA and CDR2 YNFKEQ. The trim removed 3 bases at V and 4 bases at J, leaving 19 bases unmatched. The CDR3 sequence is 19 residues long. The CDR3 nucleotides are TGTGCCAGCAGCCAGAAACGACCACTAGCGCGAGCCCCTGCAGATACGCAGTATTTT. This sequence encodes CASSQKRPLARAPADTQYF.

The CDR3 reads CASSPNRASGTYYEQYF. The CDR3 DNA sequence: TGTGCCAGCAGCCCTAACAGGGCTAGCGGGACTTACTACGAGCAGTACTTC. The chain uses TRBV3-1 (or the pseudogene TRBV3-2) and TRBJ2-7; 9 bases are a match to TRBD2. V was pared by 4 bases and J by 3 bases, with 13 bases of the junction left unmatched. CDR1 is LGHDT and CDR2 is YNNKEL in the germline V gene (reference sequence). This CDR3 has 17 amino acids.

The rearrangement joins TRBV7-2 to TRBJ2-3; unclear D gene. V was clipped by 5 bases and J by 1 base, with 4 bases between them. The CDR3 has 12 residues. Germline V gives CDR1 SGHTA, CDR2 FQGNSA. The CDR3 loop reads CASSPCTDTQYF. CDR3 sequence (DNA): TGTGCCAGCAGCCCTTGCACAGATACGCAGTATTTT.

The chain is built from TRBV15 and TRBJ2-7; D gene ambiguous. CDR1 is LNHNV and CDR2 is YYDKDF in the germline V gene (reference sequence). The CDR3 loop spans 15 amino acids. The germline V and J ends were trimmed by 6 bases and 0 bases, with 15 bases remaining between them. In nucleotides, the CDR3 is TGTGCCACCAGAGGAGATTTGAGTCACTCCTACGAGCAGTACTTC. This sequence encodes CATRGDLSHSYEQYF.

The rearrangement uses TRBV6-5 and TRBJ2-7; 10 positions match TRBD2. Germline V gives CDR1 MNHEY, CDR2 SVGAGI. After removal of 6 bases from V and 1 base from J, the junction contained 6 bases not matched to a gene. This CDR3 spans 15 amino acids. The CDR3 protein is CASRPSGSPSYEQYF. The CDR3 nucleotides read TGTGCCAGCAGACCTAGCGGGAGTCCTTCCTACGAGCAGTACTTC.

The chain employs TRBV4-1 and TRBJ2-2, with 7 nucleotides matching TRBD1. The germline V gene has CDR1 MGHRA and CDR2 YSYEKL. The J segment lost 7 bases and the V segment lost 4 bases, leaving 9 bases of the junction unmatched. The CDR3 extends over 15 amino acids. The CDR3, as DNA: TGCGCCAGCAGCCCTATAGGGACAGTTAGCGGGGAGCTGTTTTTT. Amino acid sequence: CASSPIGTVSGELFF.

Comments on this clone: This same CDR3 is encoded by further DNA sequences in the sample. The CDR3, as DNA: TGTGCCAGCAGCTTAGGATCTAGTTACAATGAGCAGTTCTTC. As protein: CASSLGSSYNEQFF. This chain joins TRBV7-2 and TRBJ2-1; no clear D. Trimming took off 1 base at V and 4 bases at J, with 8 bases between the two ends. CDR1 is SGHTA, CDR2 FQGNSA, per germline. This CDR3 has 14 residues.

The sample holds one count of this clone. The chain is built from TRBV5-1 and TRBJ2-7; 12 bases match TRBD1. The germline V gene has CDR1 SGHRS and CDR2 YFSETQ. V was pared by 2 bases and J by 4 bases, with 7 bases of the junction left unmatched. The CDR3 consists of 16 residues. The CDR3 spells CASSLTSGQGAYEQYF. The CDR3 DNA sequence: TGCGCCAGCAGCTTAACCTCGGGACAGGGGGCTTACGAGCAGTACTTC.

The chain recombines TRBV11-2 with TRBJ1-6, with TRBD1 matching over 7 bases. The CDR3 is made up of 16 amino acids. V lost 0 bases, J lost 7 bases, and 6 bases stayed unmatched. CDR1 is SGHAT and CDR2 is FQNNGV in the germline V gene. The chain's CDR3 is CASSLEKTGLNSPLHF. The CDR3 nucleotides read TGTGCCAGCAGCTTAGAAAAGACAGGGCTAAATTCACCCCTCCACTTT.

V gene TRBV11-2 combines with J gene TRBJ1-1; no firm D call. Germline V gives CDR1 SGHAT, CDR2 FQNNGV. Between the trimmed V and J ends, which lost 5 bases and 5 bases, there was a span of 24 bases. The CDR3 length is 17 residues. The CDR3 nucleotides read TGTGCCAGCAGCGATAATGAAAGAAAGGGAGGGCGGACTGAAGCTTTCTTT. Amino acids: CASSDNERKGGRTEAFF.